A single sample gave rise to the 19 T cell receptor beta chains below, sequenced in a study of T cell responses to AZD1222 COVID-19 vaccine. Some clones are missing from TCRdb's copy, which holds only in-frame ones; the method was immunoSEQ multiplex PCR. The repertoire consists of about 150,000 clones, with 70% to 90% occurring once and the leading ten covering 7.9%. Material: peripheral blood, obtained 28 days after the second dose of the MenACWY control vaccine. The source of these receptors is an adult who received the MenACWY meningococcal vaccine as a control.

The chain carries TRBV4-2 and TRBJ1-3; D not resolved. Germline V gives CDR1 LGHNA, CDR2 YNFKEQ. V was cut by 2 bases and J by 0 bases, with 14 bases left in between. The CDR3 is 17 amino acids. CDR3: CASSQIQARSSGNTIYF. The DNA of the CDR3 is TGTGCCAGCAGCCAAATTCAAGCGCGTAGCTCTGGAAACACCATATATTTT.

The gene calls are TRBV7-2 and TRBJ1-4, with D hard to call. Germline lookup yields CDR1 SGHTA and CDR2 FQGNSA. The length of the CDR3 is 17 residues. With 5 bases removed from V and 8 bases from J, the gap between germline ends came to 24 bases. CDR3 sequence: CASSSPGRRAFREKLFF. In nucleotides, the CDR3 is TGTGCCAGCAGCAGCCCGGGCCGGCGGGCTTTTCGGGAAAAACTGTTTTTT.

This clone was counted only a few times. The chain is built from TRBV5-4 and TRBJ2-3; 11 nucleotides agree with TRBD2. Looked up from germline, CDR1 is SGHNT and CDR2 is YYREEE (reference sequence). The CDR3 sequence is 16 residues long. Trimming removed 0 bases from V and 4 bases from J; junction bases left unmatched: 4. The CDR3 loop is CASSLGTSGSADTQYF. The CDR3 DNA is TGTGCCAGCAGCTTGGGTACTAGCGGGAGTGCAGATACGCAGTATTTT.

The V gene is TRBV7-2, the J gene TRBJ2-1; D might be TRBD1 or TRBD2, each matching 5 bases. Trimming took 5 bases from V and 8 from J, leaving 25 bases between them. Per the germline V gene, CDR1 is SGHTA and CDR2 is FQGNSA. The CDR3 covers 17 residues. The CDR3 coding sequence is TGTGCCAGCAGCAAAGGGACCCCCAATACTCCTAAGGATGAGCAGTTCTTC. Amino acids: CASSKGTPNTPKDEQFF. The full variable domain, its missing parts supplied by reference TRBV7-2 and TRBJ2-1, is GAGVSQSPSNKVTEKGKDVELRCDPISGHTALYWYRQSLGQGLEFLIYFQGNSAPDKSGLPSDRFSAERTGGSVSTLTIQRTQQEDSAVYLCASSKGTPNTPKDEQFFGPGTRLTVL.

The sample holds one count of this clone. V and J are TRBV29-1 and TRBJ1-6; 9 bases map to TRBD1. The germline CDR1 and CDR2 sequences are SQVTM and ANQGSEA. The CDR3 covers 14 residues. J gave up 3 bases and V 6 bases, and 3 bases lay outside the gene matches. The CDR3 coding sequence is TGCAGCGTCGCGACAGGGGGCTATAATTCACCCCTCCACTTT. This translates into CSVATGGYNSPLHF. The full variable domain, in which reference TRBV29-1 and TRBJ1-6 provide the parts outside the CDR3, is SAVISQKPSRDICQRGTSLTIQCQVDSQVTMMFWYRQQPGQSLTLIATANQGSEATYESGFVIDKFPISRPNLTFSTLTVSNMSPEDSSIYLCSVATGGYNSPLHFGNGTRLTVT.

The rearrangement joins TRBV11-2 to TRBJ1-1; 7 nucleotides align to TRBD1. Germline CDR1 and CDR2: SGHAT and FQNNGV. V shed 3 bases, J shed 1 base, and the junction held 2 bases outside the gene matches. The CDR3 is 14 amino acids. In DNA, the CDR3 is TGTGCCAGCAGCTTCAGACAGGGGAACACTGAAGCTTTCTTT. Amino acids: CASSFRQGNTEAFF.

The chain couples TRBV5-5 to TRBJ1-1; possibly TRBD1 for D (5 bases). Germline V CDR1 and CDR2: SGHKS, YYEKEE (reference sequence). The CDR3 is 15 residues long. The V end was cut by 2 bases, the J end by 1 base, with 12 bases between. For the CDR3, the DNA is TGTGCCAGCAGCTTCAGGGTGGGTAGGAACACTGAAGCTTTCTTT. It specifies CASSFRVGRNTEAFF.

This rearrangement joins TRBV3-1 (or the pseudogene TRBV3-2) to TRBJ1-5; 9 bases align to TRBD1. Germline values: CDR1 LGHDT, CDR2 YNNKEL (reference sequence). V was pared by 4 bases and J by 4 bases, with 2 bases of the junction left unmatched. This CDR3 has 14 amino acids. The CDR3 nucleotides read TGTGCCAGCAGCCCGGGGACAGGGAATCAGCCCCAGCATTTT. Translation: CASSPGTGNQPQHF.

This rearrangement joins TRBV7-9 to TRBJ1-2; D may be TRBD1 (5 bases). With 4 bases removed from V and 4 bases from J, the gap between germline ends came to 16 bases. The CDR3 extends over 15 amino acids. Germline-derived CDR1 and CDR2 are SEHNR and FQNEAQ (reference sequence). The CDR3 region is CASSSTARGIYGYTF. The CDR3 DNA is TGTGCCAGCAGCTCCACGGCGCGGGGGATCTATGGCTACACCTTC.

The chain uses TRBV7-6 and TRBJ2-7, with 9 bases lining up with TRBD2. In germline, CDR1 is SGHVS, CDR2 FNYEAQ. The CDR3 is made up of 16 amino acids. V dropped 0 bases and J dropped 4; count of bases not matched to a gene: 7. CDR3 residues: CASSLAVAGVTYEQYF. As DNA, the CDR3 is TGTGCCAGCAGCTTAGCGGTAGCGGGAGTTACTTACGAGCAGTACTTC.

This clone was counted a few times. This chain connects TRBV7-9 to TRBJ2-2; the D is unclear. The CDR3 runs to 12 residues. CDR1 and CDR2 (germline): SEHNR, FQNEAQ (reference sequence). Trimming left V 6 bases short and J 10 bases short, with 12 bases between. The CDR3 here is CASSQVRSELFF. The CDR3 nucleotides read TGTGCCAGCAGTCAGGTCCGATCGGAGCTGTTTTTT.

The chain couples TRBV12-3 or TRBV12-4 to TRBJ1-2; D remains unclear. Trimming took off 7 bases at V and 5 bases at J, with 14 bases between the two ends. This CDR3 comprises 13 residues. In DNA form, the CDR3 reads TGTGCCAGCACCCAGGATCCTCCTTATGGCTACACCTTC. Residues: CASTQDPPYGYTF.

V usage is TRBV10-2 and J usage is TRBJ2-7, with unresolved D. Trimming took 4 bases from V and 5 from J, leaving 6 bases between them. CDR3 length: 11 amino acids. Germline lookup yields CDR1 WSHSY and CDR2 SAAADI. As DNA, the CDR3 is TGCGCCAGCAGTGCGGTCGACGAGCAGTACTTC. Encoded protein: CASSAVDEQYF.

This chain connects TRBV30 to TRBJ2-4; D is ambiguous. The V and J ends lost 3 bases and 8 bases respectively, with 8 bases between them. There are 11 residues in the CDR3. Looked up from germline, CDR1 is GTSNPN and CDR2 is SVGIG (reference sequence). The CDR3 nucleotides are TGTGCCTGGAGCGCCATGGACATTCAGTACTTC. Translated: CAWSAMDIQYF. Full variable domain (outside the CDR3, taken from reference TRBV30 and TRBJ2-4): SQTIHQWPATLVQPVGSPLSLECTVEGTSNPNLYWYRQAAGRGLQLLFYSVGIGQISSEVPQNLSASRPQDRQFILSSKKLLLSDSGFYLCAWSAMDIQYFGAGTRLSVL.

This clone was found once. This sequence joins TRBV19 and TRBJ2-1; D is perhaps TRBD1 or TRBD2 (5 bases each). Deletions cut 1 base from V and 4 bases from J, with 20 bases between. The CDR3 covers 18 residues. Germline V gives CDR1 LNHDA, CDR2 SQIVND (reference sequence). This chain's CDR3 is CASSIVLPGPRNYNEQFF. The DNA for the CDR3 is TGTGCCAGTAGTATAGTTCTACCGGGACCACGGAATTACAATGAGCAGTTCTTC.

The gene calls are TRBV28 and TRBJ2-1; a possible D gene is TRBD1 (6 bases). Germline assignment: CDR1 MDHEN and CDR2 SYDVKM. This CDR3 has 13 residues. V lost 0 bases, J lost 8 bases, and 8 bases lay in between. The CDR3 region is CASSLWGADEQFF. CDR3 DNA: TGTGCCAGCAGTTTATGGGGGGCAGATGAGCAGTTCTTC. The full variable domain, with the rest looked up from reference TRBV28 and TRBJ2-1, is DVKVTQSSRYLVKRTGEKVFLECVQDMDHENMFWYRQDPGLGLRLIYFSYDVKMKEKGDIPEGYSVSREKKERFSLILESASTNQTSMYLCASSLWGADEQFFGPGTRLTVL.

The CDR3 loop is CASSPGLWSGYTF. The CDR3, as DNA: TGTGCCAGCAGTCCCGGACTTTGGAGTGGCTACACCTTC. The gene calls are TRBV12-3 or TRBV12-4 and TRBJ1-2; D is undetermined. The CDR3 length is 13 residues. Trimming cost V 5 bases and J 7 bases, with 14 bases left between them.

The CDR3 nucleotides are TGTGCCAGCAGGAGACACGGGGCCAGTTCACCCCTCCACTTT. Translated, it gives CASRRHGASSPLHF. The genes are TRBV25-1 and TRBJ1-6; TRBD1 might be the D (5 bases). The V end lost 6 bases, the J end lost 9 bases, and 15 bases lay between the germline ends. Germline V lookup: CDR1 MGHDK, CDR2 SYGVNS. The CDR3 is 14 amino acids.

The chain is built from TRBV2 and TRBJ2-1, with unresolved D. CDR3 length: 14 residues. Deletions cut 4 bases from V and 5 bases from J, with 12 bases between. Germline CDR1 reads SNHLY; CDR2 reads FYNNEI. CDR3 loop: CASSVRQTDNEQFF. CDR3 coding DNA: TGTGCCAGCAGTGTGCGGCAGACCGACAATGAGCAGTTCTTC.